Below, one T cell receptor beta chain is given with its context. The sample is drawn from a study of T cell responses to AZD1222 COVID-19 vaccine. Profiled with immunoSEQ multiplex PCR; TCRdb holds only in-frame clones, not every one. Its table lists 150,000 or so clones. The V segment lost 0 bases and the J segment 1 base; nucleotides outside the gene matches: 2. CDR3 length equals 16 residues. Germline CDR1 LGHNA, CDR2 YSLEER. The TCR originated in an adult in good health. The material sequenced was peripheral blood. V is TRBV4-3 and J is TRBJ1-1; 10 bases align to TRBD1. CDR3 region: CASSQEGTGENTEAFF. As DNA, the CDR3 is TGCGCCAGCAGCCAAGAGGGGACAGGGGAGAACACTGAAGCTTTCTTT.